The sequence of this T cell receptor (beta chain) was determined in a study of cytomegalovirus exposure and HLA in healthy donors. Primers included in the PCR were 60 Vbeta and 13 Jbeta primers. Method: immunoSEQ multiplex PCR; TCRdb's copy keeps in-frame clones and lacks some. The repertoire has 200,000 to 300,000 clones, 84% of them found once; the top ten carry 1.5% to 2.5%. Participants comprised healthy donors of bone marrow. CDR1 and CDR2 from the germline V gene are MDHEN and SYDVKM. V gave up 9 bases and J gave up 8 bases, with 11 bases separating them. The CDR3 extends over 11 amino acids. This TCR was recovered from a woman aged 40 to 50 in good health and CMV-seropositive. The sample taken for sequencing was PBMCs. This chain links TRBV28 with TRBJ2-1; a weak D match, TRBD2 (5 bases). This CDR3 reads CASTSFHEQFF. The CDR3 DNA sequence: TGTGCCAGTACTAGTTTTCATGAGCAGTTCTTC.